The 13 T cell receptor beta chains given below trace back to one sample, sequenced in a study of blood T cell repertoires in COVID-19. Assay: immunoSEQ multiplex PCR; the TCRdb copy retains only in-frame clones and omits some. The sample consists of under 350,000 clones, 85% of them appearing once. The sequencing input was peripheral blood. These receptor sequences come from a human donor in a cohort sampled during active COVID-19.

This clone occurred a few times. For the CDR3, the DNA is TGTGCCAGCAGCGGCGCAGCGGGGGCACGCACAGATACGCAGTATTTT. Translated: CASSGAAGARTDTQYF. J is TRBJ2-3 and V is TRBV9; TRBD2 agrees at 8 bases. This CDR3 is built from 16 residues. Looked up from germline, CDR1 is SGDLS and CDR2 is YYNGEE. With V trimmed by 3 bases and J by 1 base, 7 bases remained unmatched.

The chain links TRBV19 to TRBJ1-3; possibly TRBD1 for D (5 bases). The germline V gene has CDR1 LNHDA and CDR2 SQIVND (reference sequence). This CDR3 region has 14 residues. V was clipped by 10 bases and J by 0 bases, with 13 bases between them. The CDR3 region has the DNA TGTGCCACTAACGACCAGGGCTCTGGAAACACCATATATTTT. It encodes CATNDQGSGNTIYF.

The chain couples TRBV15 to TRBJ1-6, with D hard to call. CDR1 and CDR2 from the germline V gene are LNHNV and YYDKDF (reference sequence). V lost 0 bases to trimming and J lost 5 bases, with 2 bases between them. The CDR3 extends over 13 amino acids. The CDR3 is CATSRDNNSPLHF. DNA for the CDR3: TGTGCCACCAGCAGAGATAATAATTCACCCCTCCACTTT.

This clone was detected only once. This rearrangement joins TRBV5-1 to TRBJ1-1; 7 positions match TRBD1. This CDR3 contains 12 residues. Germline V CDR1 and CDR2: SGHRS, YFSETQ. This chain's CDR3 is CATGLAGGEAFF. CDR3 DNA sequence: TGCGCAACTGGTTTAGCAGGGGGTGAAGCTTTCTTT. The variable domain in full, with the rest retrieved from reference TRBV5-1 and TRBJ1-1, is KAGVTQTPRYLIKTRGQQVTLSCSPISGHRSVSWYQQTPGQGLQFLFEYFSETQRNKGNFPGRFSGRQFSNSRSEMNVSTLELGDSALYLCATGLAGGEAFFGQGTRLTVV.

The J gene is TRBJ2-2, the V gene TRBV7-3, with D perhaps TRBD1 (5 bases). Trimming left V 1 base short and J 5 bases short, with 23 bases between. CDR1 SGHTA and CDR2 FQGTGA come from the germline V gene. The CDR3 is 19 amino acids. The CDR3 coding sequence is TGTGCCAGCAGCTTAATTGGGCTGCGACAGCCCCGGTGGACCGGGGAGCTGTTTTTT. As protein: CASSLIGLRQPRWTGELFF.

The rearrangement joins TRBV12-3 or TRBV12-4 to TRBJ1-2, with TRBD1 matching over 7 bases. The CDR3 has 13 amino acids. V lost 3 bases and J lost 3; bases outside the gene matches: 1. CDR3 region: CASSFQGDYGYTF. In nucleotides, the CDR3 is TGTGCCAGCAGTTTCCAGGGGGACTATGGCTACACCTTC.

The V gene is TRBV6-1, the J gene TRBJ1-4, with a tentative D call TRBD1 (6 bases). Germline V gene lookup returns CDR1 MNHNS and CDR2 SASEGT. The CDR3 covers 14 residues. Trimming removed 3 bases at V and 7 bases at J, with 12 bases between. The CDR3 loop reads CASSDGGLGEKLFF. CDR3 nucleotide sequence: TGTGCCAGCAGTGATGGGGGCCTGGGTGAAAAACTGTTTTTT.

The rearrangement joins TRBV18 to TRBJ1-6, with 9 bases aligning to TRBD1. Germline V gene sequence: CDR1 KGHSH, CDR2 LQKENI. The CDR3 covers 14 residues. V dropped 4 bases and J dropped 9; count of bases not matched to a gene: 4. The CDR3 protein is CASSQGQGTSPLHF. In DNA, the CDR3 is TGTGCCAGCTCACAGGGACAGGGAACTTCACCCCTCCACTTT. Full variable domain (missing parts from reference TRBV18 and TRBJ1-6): NAGVMQNPRHLVRRRGQEARLRCSPMKGHSHVYWYRQLPEEGLKFMVYLQKENIIDESGMPKERFSAEFPKEGPSILRIQQVVRGDSAAYFCASSQGQGTSPLHFGNGTRLTVT.

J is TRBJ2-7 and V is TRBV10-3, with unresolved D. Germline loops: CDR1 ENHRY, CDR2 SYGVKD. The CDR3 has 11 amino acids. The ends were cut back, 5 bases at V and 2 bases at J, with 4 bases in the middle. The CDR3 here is CAISSAYEQYF. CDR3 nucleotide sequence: TGTGCCATCAGTTCAGCCTACGAGCAGTACTTC.

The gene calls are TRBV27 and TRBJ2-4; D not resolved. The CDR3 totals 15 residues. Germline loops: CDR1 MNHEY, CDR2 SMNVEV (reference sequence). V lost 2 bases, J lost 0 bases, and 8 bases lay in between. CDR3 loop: CASSLAGLAKNIQYF. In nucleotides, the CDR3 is TGTGCCAGCAGTTTAGCAGGTTTAGCCAAAAACATTCAGTACTTC.

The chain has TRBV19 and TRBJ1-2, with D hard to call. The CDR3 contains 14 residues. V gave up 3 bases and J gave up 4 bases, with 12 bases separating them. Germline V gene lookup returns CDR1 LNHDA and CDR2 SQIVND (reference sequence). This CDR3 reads CASSMGAKLYGYTF. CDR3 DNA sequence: TGTGCCAGTAGTATGGGAGCCAAGCTCTATGGCTACACCTTC.

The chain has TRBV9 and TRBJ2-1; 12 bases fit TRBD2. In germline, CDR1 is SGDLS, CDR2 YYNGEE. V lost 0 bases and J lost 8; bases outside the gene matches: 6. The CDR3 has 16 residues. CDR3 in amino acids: CASSVAPSGGAYEQFF. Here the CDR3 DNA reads TGTGCCAGCAGCGTAGCCCCTAGCGGGGGGGCCTATGAGCAGTTCTTC.

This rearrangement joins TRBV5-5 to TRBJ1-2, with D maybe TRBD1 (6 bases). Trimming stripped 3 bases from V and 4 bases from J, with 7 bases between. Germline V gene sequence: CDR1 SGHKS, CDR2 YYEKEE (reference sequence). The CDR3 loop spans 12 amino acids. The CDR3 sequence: CASSSTGYGYTF. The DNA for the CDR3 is TGTGCCAGCAGCTCGACAGGCTATGGCTACACCTTC. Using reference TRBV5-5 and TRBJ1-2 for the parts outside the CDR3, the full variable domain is DAGVTQSPTHLIKTRGQQVTLRCSPISGHKSVSWYQQVLGQGPQFIFQYYEKEERGRGNFPDRFSARQFPNYSSELNVNALLLGDSALYLCASSSTGYGYTFGSGTRLTVV.